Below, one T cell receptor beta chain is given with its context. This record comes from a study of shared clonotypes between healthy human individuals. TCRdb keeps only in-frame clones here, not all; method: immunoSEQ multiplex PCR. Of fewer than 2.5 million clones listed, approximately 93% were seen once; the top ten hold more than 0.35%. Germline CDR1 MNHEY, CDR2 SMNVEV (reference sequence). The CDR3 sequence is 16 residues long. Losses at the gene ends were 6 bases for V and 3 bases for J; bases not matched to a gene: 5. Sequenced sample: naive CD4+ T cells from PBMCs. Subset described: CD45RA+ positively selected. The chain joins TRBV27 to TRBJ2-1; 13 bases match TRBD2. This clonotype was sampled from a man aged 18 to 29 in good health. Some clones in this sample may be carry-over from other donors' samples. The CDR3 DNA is TGTGCCAGCAGGCCGGGACTAGCGGGGATCTACAATGAGCAGTTCTTC. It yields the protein CASRPGLAGIYNEQFF.